The clone carrying this TCR beta chain was picked up many times. The target antigen is unknown. This specimen belongs to a study of CD8 T cells in ankylosing spondylitis. Regarding the study as a whole: Reportedly, disease-linked clones are significantly enriched in ankylosing spondylitis patients' matched synovial fluid. A motif of fewer than ten highly homologous TCR beta variants was seen as apparently characteristic of ankylosing spondylitis blood. CD8+ by phenotype, disease-linked clones were relatively rare in peripheral blood. A subset of motif variants has previously been described in the synovial fluid and blood of reactive arthritis.

Libraries of TCR beta came from quantitative 5'-RACE with molecular barcodes. TCRdb reanalysed the 5' RACE reads using MiXCR and keeps one entry per CDR3 protein. This sample has some 840,000 distinct CDR3 sequences, with over 9.5% found just once. Sequences were obtained from blood, either unsorted or a sorted T cell fraction (not recorded which). This clonotype originated in a male donor with ankylosing spondylitis.

The CDR3 bases are TGTGCCAGCAGCGTAGCAGGCAGGGGAAACACCATATATTTT. This gives the protein CASSVAGRGNTIYF. V is TRBV9 and J is TRBJ1-3; D not resolved. Germline CDR1 is SGDLS and CDR2 is YYNGEE. The CDR3 covers 14 residues. V shed 0 bases and J shed 4 bases, with 8 bases lying between them.